This T cell receptor beta chain was captured by sequencing in a study of blood T cell repertoires in COVID-19. Measured with immunoSEQ multiplex PCR; TCRdb has only the in-frame clones, and not every one. The sample has about 480,000 clones; approximately 87% are singletons. CDR1 SEHNR and CDR2 FQNEAQ come from the germline V gene (reference sequence). This CDR3 has 14 residues. V was trimmed by 6 bases and J by 2 bases, leaving 13 bases between them. The clonotype originates from a woman between 40 and 55 years old who had recovered from COVID-19. The chain uses TRBV7-9 and TRBJ1-1; TRBD1 is a possible D gene (6 bases). The specimen sequenced was PBMCs or T cells enriched from blood (not recorded which). The CDR3, as DNA: TGTGCCAGCAGAATGACAGGAGAAAACACTGAAGCTTTCTTT. It yields the protein CASRMTGENTEAFF.